This TCR beta chain was obtained from a study of T cell changes during pregnancy in multiple sclerosis. Sequencing was performed with immunoSEQ multiplex PCR; in TCRdb, only in-frame clones are kept and a portion is missing. Counted here are around 96,000 clones, over 80% occurring once; the ten biggest clones make up 3.5% to 4.5%. Per germline, CDR1 SGHDT and CDR2 YYEEEE. V was shortened by 1 base and J by 0 bases, with 13 bases between the two germline ends. This CDR3 comprises 16 residues. Sequenced material: peripheral blood, taken in the first trimester of pregnancy. The clonotype originates from a female donor with multiple sclerosis, enrolled in a pregnancy study. The chain carries TRBV5-6 and TRBJ1-1; the D gene is possibly TRBD1 (5 bases). Written as DNA, the CDR3 is TGTGCCAGCAGCTTGTTGCAGGGTTTTGTGAACACTGAAGCTTTCTTT. Translating it yields CASSLLQGFVNTEAFF.